This T cell receptor beta chain stems from a study of Graves' ophthalmopathy and Graves' hyperthyroidism (dated 2018 in TCRdb). With respect to the entire study: Peripheral blood samples were taken at the time of initial diagnosis, before any treatment was given. The study used TCR beta repertoire signatures to distinguish Graves' ophthalmopathy from Graves' hyperthyroidism and to predict progression to ophthalmopathy. In total, 135 blood samples were TCR-sequenced: 40 to 45 ophthalmopathy, approximately 75 hyperthyroidism and roughly 17 hyperthyroidism-to-ophthalmopathy patients. To explore V-J signatures that distinguish ophthalmopathy from hyperthyroidism, a discovery set of 95 to 100 patients was enrolled, made up of roughly 41 with ophthalmopathy and some 60 with stable hyperthyroidism. For independent validation, a separate cohort was made up of fewer than 20 hyperthyroidism patients plus 17 patients who later progressed from hyperthyroidism to ophthalmopathy. In roughly 6 hyperthyroidism patients, the T-cell repertoire of thyroid tissue was compared with the T-cell repertoire of blood. Following sample collection, hyperthyroidism patients were given methimazole at a starting dose of 30 mg daily, and ophthalmopathy patients were given high-dose intravenous methylprednisolone. For training and testing, the 100 or so patients in the discovery cohort were randomly divided in a 7:3 ratio. Summary of the overall study and its limitations: Ophthalmopathy was separated from stable hyperthyroidism by the 13-signature model with about 90% sensitivity and roughly 83% specificity in cross-validation and with 80%/75% in the test set. Most expanded thyroid clonotypes with frequency above 0.001 were also detected in blood, suggesting blood repertoires may reflect the thyroid immune response. In validation, the model predicted ophthalmopathy progression with about 64% sensitivity and approximately 72% specificity; approximately 12 predicted patients were CT-confirmed with GO in a median of approximately six months. No statistical method was used to predetermine the sample size, and group allocation was not hidden from the investigators.

Stable hyperthyroidism was defined as no progression to ophthalmopathy within 18 months of follow-up. Patients with hyperthyroidism were aged 18 to 65 years, had been newly diagnosed, and had a disease duration of less than 2 months. Patients with other autoimmune diseases, uncontrolled infections, pregnancy or lactation were excluded from the study. Clinical symptoms, serum thyroxine, TRAb, thyroid ultrasound and orbital computed tomography were used for diagnosis. PBMCs were isolated from about 9.1 ml of fresh peripheral blood by Ficoll-Paque density gradient centrifugation. Trizol reagent was used to extract the total RNA, and its quality was then checked on an Agilent 2100 Bioanalyzer. The CDR3 measures 16 amino acids from cysteine to phenylalanine. The sequence is cut down to CDR3 DNA, 48 bases in frame from base 1. V is cut by 1 base and J by 2 bases, and the space between the germline ends is 15 bases. CDR1 is given as DFQATT and CDR2 as SNEGSKA, both from the germline V gene (reference sequence).

This clonotype was seen many times. Its antigen target is currently unknown. The sample holds no much larger clone one base away, and base qualities are not on file. TCR beta CDR3 regions were amplified from RNA transcripts for repertoire sequencing. HTBI primers and the Qiagen OneStep RT-PCR kit were used in a first-round RT-PCR, which was followed by a second-round multiplex PCR, size selection and purification. The libraries underwent paired-end sequencing with 100 bp reads on an Illumina HiSeq2000. For the original study's pipeline: SOAPnuke was used to process the reads, removing any read that contained adapters or uncalled bases, had a mean Phred below 15, or lacked an exact match to the constant primer or identifier. COPE v1.2.5 was used to merge the high-quality paired reads. Each unique nucleotide sequence was treated as a clonotype, and MiTCR v1.1 was used to align the clonotypes to the IMGT TRB V, D and J references. The analysis was limited to V-J combinations with a frequency above 0.0001, which together covered 99% to 99.2% of the repertoires. For each V-J combination, a TCR clonal expansion and chaos score was defined as F50 clonal expansion divided by the chaos observed in the TCRdist matrix. Welch's t-statistics and random forest were used to reduce features to about 13 V-J combinations, which were fed into a naive Bayes classifier. Thyroid-blood repertoire similarity was quantified with the Morisita-Horn index. The raw public reads went through TCRdb reprocessing: fastp at Q25, MiXCR clone calling, in-frame beta chains kept. Under each unique CDR3 protein, matching rows form one entry showing the most common genes and DNA. TCRdb, not the original authors, processed these V and J calls. In all, the sample holds about 400,000 distinct CDR3 sequences, and just over 15% of those were seen once. Approximately 7% of the sample is held by the ten biggest clonotypes.

The receptor chain draws on TRBV20-1 and TRBJ1-3; TRBD1 is perhaps the D gene, given 5 matching bases. Sequenced material: peripheral blood. The TCR sequence derives from a young woman with stable Graves' hyperthyroidism. Donor details come from another sample of the same person, matched by shared clones. The DNA sequence is TGCAGTGCTAGAGGCGACAGCGGCAGTACTGGAAACACCATATATTTT. It codes for CSARGDSGSTGNTIYF.